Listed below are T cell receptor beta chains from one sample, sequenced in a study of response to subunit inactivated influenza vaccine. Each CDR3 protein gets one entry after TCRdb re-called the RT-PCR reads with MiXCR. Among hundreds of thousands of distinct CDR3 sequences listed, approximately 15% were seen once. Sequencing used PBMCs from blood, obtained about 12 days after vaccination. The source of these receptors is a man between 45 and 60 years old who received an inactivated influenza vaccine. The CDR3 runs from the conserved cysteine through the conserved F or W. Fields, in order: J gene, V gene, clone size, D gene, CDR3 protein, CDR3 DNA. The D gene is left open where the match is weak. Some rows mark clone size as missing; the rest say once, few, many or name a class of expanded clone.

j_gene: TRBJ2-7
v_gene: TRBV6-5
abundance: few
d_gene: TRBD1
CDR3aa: CASSSRTGPFREQYF
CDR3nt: TGTGCCAGCAGTTCCCGGACAGGCCCCTTTAGGGAGCAGTACTTC

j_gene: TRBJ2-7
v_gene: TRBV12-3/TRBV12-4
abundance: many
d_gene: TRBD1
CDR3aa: CASRDRGSYEQYF
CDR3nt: TGTGCCAGTCGGGACAGGGGGTCCTACGAGCAGTACTTC

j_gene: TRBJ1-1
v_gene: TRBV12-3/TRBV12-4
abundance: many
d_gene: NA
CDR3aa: CASSLDPLGEAFF
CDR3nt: TGTGCCAGCAGTTTAGACCCCCTAGGGGAAGCTTTCTTT

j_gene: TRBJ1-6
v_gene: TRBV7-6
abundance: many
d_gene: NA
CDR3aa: CASSLLDGNSPLHF
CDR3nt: TGTGCCAGCAGCTTACTGGACGGAAATTCACCCCTCCACTTT

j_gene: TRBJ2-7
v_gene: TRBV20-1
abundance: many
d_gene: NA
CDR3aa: CSASVSGAWEQYF
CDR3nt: TGCAGTGCTAGTGTTTCGGGAGCGTGGGAGCAGTACTTC

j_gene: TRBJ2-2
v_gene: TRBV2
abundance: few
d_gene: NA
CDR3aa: CASSGITGELFF
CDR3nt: TGTGCCAGCAGTGGCATCACCGGGGAGCTGTTTTTT

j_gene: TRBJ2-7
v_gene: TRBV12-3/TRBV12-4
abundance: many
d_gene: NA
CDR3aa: CASTLGTGPYYEQYF
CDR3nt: TGTGCCAGCACCCTGGGTACAGGTCCGTATTACGAGCAGTACTTC

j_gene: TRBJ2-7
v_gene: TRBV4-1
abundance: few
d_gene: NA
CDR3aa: CASSQRVNSYEQYF
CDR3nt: TGCGCCAGCAGCCAAAGGGTGAATTCCTACGAGCAGTACTTC

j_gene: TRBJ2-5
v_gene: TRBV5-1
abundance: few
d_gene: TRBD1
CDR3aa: CASSQQGQDQETQYF
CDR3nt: TGCGCCAGCAGCCAACAGGGGCAGGACCAAGAGACCCAGTACTTC

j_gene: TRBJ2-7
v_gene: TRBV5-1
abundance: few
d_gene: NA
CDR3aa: CASSLQAEQYF
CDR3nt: TGCGCCAGCAGCCTTCAGGCCGAGCAGTACTTC

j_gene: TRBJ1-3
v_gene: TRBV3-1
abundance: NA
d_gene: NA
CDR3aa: CASSPGTNSGNTIYF
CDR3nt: TGTGCCAGCAGCCCCGGGACAAACTCTGGAAACACCATATATTTT

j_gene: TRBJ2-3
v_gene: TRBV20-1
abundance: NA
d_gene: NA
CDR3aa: CSAKPTGFATQYF
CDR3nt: TGCAGTGCCAAACCTACAGGGTTTGCTACGCAGTATTTT

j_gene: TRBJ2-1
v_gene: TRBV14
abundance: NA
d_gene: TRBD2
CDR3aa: CASSQAAGGPGEQFF
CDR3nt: TGTGCCAGCAGCCAAGCTGCGGGAGGGCCGGGGGAGCAGTTCTTC

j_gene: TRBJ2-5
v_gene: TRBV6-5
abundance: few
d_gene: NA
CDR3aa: CASSMPGETQYF
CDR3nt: TGTGCCAGCTCCATGCCTGGGGAGACCCAGTACTTC

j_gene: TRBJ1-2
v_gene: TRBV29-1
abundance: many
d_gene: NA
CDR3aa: CSVADGNYGYTF
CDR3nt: TGCAGCGTTGCGGACGGGAACTATGGCTACACCTTC

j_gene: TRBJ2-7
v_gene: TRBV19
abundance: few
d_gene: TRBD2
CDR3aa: CASTTGAGNSYEQYF
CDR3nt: TGTGCCAGTACAACCGGAGCGGGGAATTCCTACGAGCAGTACTTC

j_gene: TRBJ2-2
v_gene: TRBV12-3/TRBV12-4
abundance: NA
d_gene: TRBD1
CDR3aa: CASRGTGRSGELFF
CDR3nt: TGTGCCAGCAGGGGGACAGGGAGGTCCGGGGAGCTGTTTTTT

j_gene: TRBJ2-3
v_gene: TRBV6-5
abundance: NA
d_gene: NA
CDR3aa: CASSYPASTDTQYF
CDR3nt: TGTGCCAGCAGTTACCCAGCTAGCACAGATACGCAGTATTTT

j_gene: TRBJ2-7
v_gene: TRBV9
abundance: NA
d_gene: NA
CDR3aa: CASSAQPGIYEQYF
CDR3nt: TGTGCCAGCAGCGCCCAACCCGGGATCTACGAGCAGTACTTC

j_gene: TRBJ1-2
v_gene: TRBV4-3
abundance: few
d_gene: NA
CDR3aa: CASSQVEGIGYGYTF
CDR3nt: TGCGCCAGCAGCCAAGTTGAAGGGATCGGCTATGGCTACACCTTC

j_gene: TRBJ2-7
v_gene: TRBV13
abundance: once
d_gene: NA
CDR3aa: CASSPEGRGGANEQYF
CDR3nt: TGTGCCAGCAGCCCCGAGGGTAGGGGGGGGGCCAACGAGCAGTACTTC

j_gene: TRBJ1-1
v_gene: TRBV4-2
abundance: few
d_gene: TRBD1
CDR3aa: CASSHVTGPTEAFF
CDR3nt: TGTGCCAGCAGCCACGTGACAGGGCCCACTGAAGCTTTCTTT

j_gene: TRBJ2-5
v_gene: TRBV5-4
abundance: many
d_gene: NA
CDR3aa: CASSQDSEETQYF
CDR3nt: TGTGCCAGCAGCCAAGACAGCGAAGAGACCCAGTACTTC

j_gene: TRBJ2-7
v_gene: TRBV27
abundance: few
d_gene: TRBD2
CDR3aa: CASSFVAGGLNEQYF
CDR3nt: TGTGCCAGCAGTTTCGTAGCGGGGGGGCTGAACGAGCAGTACTTC

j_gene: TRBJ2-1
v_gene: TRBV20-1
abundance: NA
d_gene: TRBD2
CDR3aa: CSAPLAGGSYNEQFF
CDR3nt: TGCAGTGCGCCACTAGCGGGAGGCTCCTACAATGAGCAGTTCTTC

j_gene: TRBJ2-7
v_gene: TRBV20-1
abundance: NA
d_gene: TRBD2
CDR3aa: CSARDYLPAGAGEQYF
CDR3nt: TGCAGTGCTAGAGATTATCTTCCAGCGGGAGCTGGCGAGCAGTACTTC

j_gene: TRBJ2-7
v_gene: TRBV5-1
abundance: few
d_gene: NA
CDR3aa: CASSEMGSYEQYF
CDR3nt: TGCGCCAGCAGCGAGATGGGATCCTACGAGCAGTACTTC

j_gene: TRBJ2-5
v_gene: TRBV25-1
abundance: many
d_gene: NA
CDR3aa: CASSEWETQYF
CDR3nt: TGTGCCAGCAGTGAATGGGAGACCCAGTACTTC

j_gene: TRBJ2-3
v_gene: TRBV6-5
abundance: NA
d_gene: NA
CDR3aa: CASTYMGGGRGDTQYF
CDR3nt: TGTGCCAGCACTTACATGGGGGGAGGCCGTGGAGATACGCAGTATTTT

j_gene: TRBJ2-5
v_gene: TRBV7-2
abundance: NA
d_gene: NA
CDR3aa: CASSPTNWFRGETQYF
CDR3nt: TGTGCCAGCAGCCCAACAAACTGGTTTAGGGGGGAGACCCAGTACTTC

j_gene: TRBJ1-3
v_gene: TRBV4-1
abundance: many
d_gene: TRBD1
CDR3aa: CASSRTGQDSGNTIYF
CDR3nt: TGCGCCAGCAGCCGGACTGGACAGGACTCTGGAAACACCATATATTTT

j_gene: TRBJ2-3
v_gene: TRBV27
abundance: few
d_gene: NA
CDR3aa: CASSLLSSRWIDTQYF
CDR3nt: TGTGCCAGCAGTTTACTTTCCTCCCGGTGGATCGATACGCAGTATTTT

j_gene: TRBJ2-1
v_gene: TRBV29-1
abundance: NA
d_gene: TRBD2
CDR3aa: CSASYALAGEGWDEQFF
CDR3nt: TGCAGCGCCTCATATGCGCTAGCGGGAGAGGGGTGGGATGAGCAGTTCTTC

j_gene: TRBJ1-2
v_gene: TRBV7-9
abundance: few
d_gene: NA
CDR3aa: CASSPMGGADGYTF
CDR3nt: TGTGCCAGCAGCCCAATGGGGGGCGCCGATGGCTACACCTTC

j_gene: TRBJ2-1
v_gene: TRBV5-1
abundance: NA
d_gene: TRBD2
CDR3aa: CASSMTSGTYNEQFF
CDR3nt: TGCGCCAGCAGCATGACTAGCGGGACGTACAATGAGCAGTTCTTC

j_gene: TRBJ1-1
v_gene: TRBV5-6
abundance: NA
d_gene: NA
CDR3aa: CASSLGYRMNTEAFF
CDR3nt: TGTGCCAGCAGCTTGGGTTACAGGATGAACACTGAAGCTTTCTTT

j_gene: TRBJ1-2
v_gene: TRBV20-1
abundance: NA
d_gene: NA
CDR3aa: CSARDRTANYGYTF
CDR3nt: TGCAGTGCTAGAGATAGGACAGCAAACTATGGCTACACCTTC

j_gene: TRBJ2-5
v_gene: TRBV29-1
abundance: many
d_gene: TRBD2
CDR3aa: CSGALTSGRKETQYF
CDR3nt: TGCAGCGGAGCCCTGACTAGCGGGAGGAAAGAGACCCAGTACTTC

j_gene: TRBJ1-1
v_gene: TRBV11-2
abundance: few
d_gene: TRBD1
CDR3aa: CASSQQGAGRRNTEAFF
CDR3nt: TGTGCCAGCAGTCAACAGGGGGCCGGGAGACGAAACACTGAAGCTTTCTTT

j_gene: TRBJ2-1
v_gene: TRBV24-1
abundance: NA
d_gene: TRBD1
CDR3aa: CATSDQLTDRGYNEQFF
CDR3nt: TGTGCCACCAGTGACCAACTGACGGACAGGGGCTACAATGAGCAGTTCTTC

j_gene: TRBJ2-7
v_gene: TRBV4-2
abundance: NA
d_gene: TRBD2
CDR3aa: CASSQDHSGRAYEQYF
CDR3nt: TGTGCCAGCAGCCAAGATCATAGCGGGAGGGCTTACGAGCAGTACTTC

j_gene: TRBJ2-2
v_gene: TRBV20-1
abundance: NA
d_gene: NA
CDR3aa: CSARDRLAITGELIF
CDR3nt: TGCAGTGCTAGAGATCGGCTAGCGATAACCGGGGAGCTGATTTTT